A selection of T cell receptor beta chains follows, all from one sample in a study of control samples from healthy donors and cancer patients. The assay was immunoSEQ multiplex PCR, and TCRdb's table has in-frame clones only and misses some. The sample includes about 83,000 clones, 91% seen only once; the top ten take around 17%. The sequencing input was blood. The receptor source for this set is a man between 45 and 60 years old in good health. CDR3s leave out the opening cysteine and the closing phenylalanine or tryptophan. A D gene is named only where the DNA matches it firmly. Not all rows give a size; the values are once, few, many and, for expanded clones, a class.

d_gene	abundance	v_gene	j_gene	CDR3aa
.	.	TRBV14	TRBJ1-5	ASSREAGPQH
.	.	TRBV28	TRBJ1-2	ASSPTGRHYGYT
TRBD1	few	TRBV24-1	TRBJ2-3	ATSDITGGAGTDTQY
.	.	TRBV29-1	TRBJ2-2	SVRQDTGELF
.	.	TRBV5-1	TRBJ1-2	ASSLEGRGVGYT
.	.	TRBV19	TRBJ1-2	ASSISSYGYT
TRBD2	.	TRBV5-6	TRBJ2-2	ASSPPSGGLIPGELF
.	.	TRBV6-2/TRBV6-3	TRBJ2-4	ASSKKNIQY
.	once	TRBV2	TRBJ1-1	ASSEVATGNTEAF
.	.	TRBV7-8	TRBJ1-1	ASGMNTEAF
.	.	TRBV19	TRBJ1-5	ASSPGPNQPQH
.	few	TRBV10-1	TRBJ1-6	ASSLTRASPLH
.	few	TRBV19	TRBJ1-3	ASTMGGGNTIY
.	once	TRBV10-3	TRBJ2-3	AISTSGSGITDTQY
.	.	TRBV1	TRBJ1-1	TSSFRRDSRFTEAF
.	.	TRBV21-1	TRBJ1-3	ASSPGATTIY
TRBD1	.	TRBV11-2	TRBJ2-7	ASSFPDRGIFGSYEQY
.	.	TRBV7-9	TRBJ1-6	ASSSGSPLH
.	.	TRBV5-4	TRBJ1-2	ASSLYSRYGYT
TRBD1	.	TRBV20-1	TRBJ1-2	SASIPLIQGAYGYT
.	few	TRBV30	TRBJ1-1	AWSVQENTEAF
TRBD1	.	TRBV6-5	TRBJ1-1	ASSWTGEYTEAF
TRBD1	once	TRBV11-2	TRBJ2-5	ASTFGGQDRSLRETQY
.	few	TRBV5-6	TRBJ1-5	ASSLLVTGNQPQH
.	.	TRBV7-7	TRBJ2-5	ASSPGFQETQY
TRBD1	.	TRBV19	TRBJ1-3	ASSTSLPGQGTAGNTIY
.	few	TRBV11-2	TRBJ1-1	ASSLDRGLMNTEAF
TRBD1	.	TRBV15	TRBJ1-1	ATSRRQGTAEAF
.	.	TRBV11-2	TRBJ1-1	ASSLVTGDTEAF
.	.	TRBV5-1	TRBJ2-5	ASSEGPAETQY
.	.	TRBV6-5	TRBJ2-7	ASSYGFSYEQY
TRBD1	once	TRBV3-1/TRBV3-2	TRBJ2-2	ASSQLPANRGPTGELF
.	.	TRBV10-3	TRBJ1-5	AISESWGTAPERQPQH
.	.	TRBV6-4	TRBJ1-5	ASSRMSGGNQPQH
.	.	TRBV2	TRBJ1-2	ASSEGEGANYGYT
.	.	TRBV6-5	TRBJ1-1	ASSYSRGYTEAF
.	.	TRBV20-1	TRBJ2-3	SAIETADTQY
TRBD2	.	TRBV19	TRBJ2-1	ASRTSGGAREQF
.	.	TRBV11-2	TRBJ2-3	ASSLMAGYTDTQY
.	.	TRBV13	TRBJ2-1	ASSRTSYEQF
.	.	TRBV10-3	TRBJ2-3	AISEPGPARDTQY
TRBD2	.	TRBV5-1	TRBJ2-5	ASYSGTSGMAQY
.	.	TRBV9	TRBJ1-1	ASSASQVSAEAF